The entry that follows covers one TCR beta chain sequence. This specimen belongs to a study of blood T cell repertoires in COVID-19. Study-level background: The cDNA or gDNA used as material had been derived from T cells, B-cell-depleted T cells, or PBMCs.

Source study methods: Estimation of nucleated cell counts relied on the amplification of reference gene primers. Assay used: immunoSEQ multiplex PCR; TCRdb lists only in-frame clones, some missing. The DNA was the basis for D and trimming; V, J and clone size are from that table. The table shows 97,000 or so clones, with roughly 82% occurring only once. Germline values: CDR1 LGHNA, CDR2 YSLEER. The CDR3 is 16 residues long. V was clipped by 0 bases and J by 0 bases, with 8 bases between them. Sequencing was carried out using peripheral blood. V usage is TRBV4-3 and J usage is TRBJ1-4; D not certain. The receptor was isolated from a man aged 80 or over with acute or convalescent COVID-19. The CDR3 loop is CASSQEWAATNEKLFF. CDR3 coding DNA: TGCGCCAGCAGCCAAGAATGGGCTGCAACTAATGAAAAACTGTTTTTT.